This T cell receptor (beta chain) appears in the sequencing data of a study of glioma-infiltrating T cells after dendritic cell vaccination (dated by TCRdb to the mid-2010s). Context from the whole study: The cohort comprised roughly 15 glioblastoma patients from Phase I and II dendritic cell vaccination trials, 9 newly diagnosed and 6 with recurrent disease. Patients received autologous tumor lysate-pulsed dendritic cell vaccination between 2003 and 2012. To make the vaccine, monocyte-derived dendritic cells were cultured for under eight days with IL-4 and GM-CSF and then pulsed overnight with autologous tumor lysate. Patients received three intradermal dendritic cell vaccine injections at biweekly intervals in the arm below the axilla. Deep sequencing of TCR beta CDR3 regions was used to quantify tumor-infiltrating lymphocyte content and compare tumor and blood repertoires in dendritic cell-vaccinated glioblastoma patients. TCR sequencing metrics, including TIL content and tumor-blood repertoire overlap, were correlated with survival after dendritic cell vaccination.

The immunoSEQ assay amplified TCRB CDR3 regions from 1.5 to 2.5 micrograms of genomic DNA, or from all available DNA when less than that amount was available. The multiplex PCR relied on 60 forward primers for TCR V beta segments and 13 reverse primers for J beta segments. Synthetic control templates were spiked into each sample at limiting dilution to estimate reads per starting template. The Illumina HiSeq System generated sequencing reads of 87 bp. Under the source paper's analysis protocol: PCR and sequencing errors were removed by a nearest neighbor algorithm that merged closely related sequences. TCR overlap was measured as the percentage of unique tumor TCR beta sequences also present in the same patient's peripheral blood. In TCRdb, the immuneACCESS table is reduced to in-frame sequences with V and J assigned. These tables do not hold every clone; where another copy was compared, an unresolved V gene accounts for under half, and the others remain unexplained. V and J calls and clone size follow that table, whereas D and trimming were derived from the DNA. Recorded for this sample are some 110,000 clones; roughly 89% of them occurred a single time. More than 2.5% of the sample belongs to the ten largest clones.

The time point label, as the study defines it: after dendritic cell vaccination, including at tumor progression/relapse. Patients were selected for having adequate residual fresh-frozen tumor tissue and more than two years of available survival data. None of the glioblastoma patients carried an isocitrate dehydrogenase mutation, although molecular status otherwise varied. PBMC were collected before vaccination, two weeks after the third vaccination, and at tumor progression when it occurred. The Qiagen DNeasy Blood extraction Kit was used for extraction of genomic DNA. CDR1 and CDR2 were assigned from the germline V gene (reference sequence) as MNHEY and SMNVEV. Its CDR3 holds 13 amino acids, cysteine through phenylalanine. The read is trimmed to its CDR3 DNA, 39 bases read in frame from base 1. Germline trimming: 2 bases from V, 4 bases from J; junction bases outside gene matches: 0. This clone was counted once. Which antigen it targets is not known. Base-call qualities are not available, and no considerably larger clone is one nucleotide away.

What the work shows at the level of the full study, not this receptor alone: The three-group TCR overlap response model was described as speculative and requiring prospective validation. The cohort was small and heterogeneous, few patients had complete blood and tumor sets, and even fewer had initial-recurrent tumor pairs. No direct relationship between TCR clonality and survival was found, suggesting that a diverse polyclonal response may matter. Longer time to progression and overall survival after dendritic cell vaccination were predicted by higher estimated pretreatment TIL content.

This receptor was obtained from a human donor with glioblastoma. Sequencing was performed on blood, taken after dendritic cell vaccination. The chain joins TRBV27 to TRBJ2-3, with 7 bases matching TRBD2. The CDR3 corresponds to CASSLLAADTQYF. The DNA sequence is as follows: TGTGCCAGCAGTTTACTAGCGGCAGATACGCAGTATTTT.